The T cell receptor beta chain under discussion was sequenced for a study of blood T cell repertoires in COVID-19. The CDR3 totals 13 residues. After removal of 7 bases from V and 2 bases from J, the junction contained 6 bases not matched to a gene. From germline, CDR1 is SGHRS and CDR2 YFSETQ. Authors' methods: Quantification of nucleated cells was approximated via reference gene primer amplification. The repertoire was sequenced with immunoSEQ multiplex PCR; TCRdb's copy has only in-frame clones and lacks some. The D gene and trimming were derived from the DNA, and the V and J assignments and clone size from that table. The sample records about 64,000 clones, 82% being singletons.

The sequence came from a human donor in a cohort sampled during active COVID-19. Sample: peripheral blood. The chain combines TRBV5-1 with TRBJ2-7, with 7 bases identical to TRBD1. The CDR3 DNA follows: TGCGCCAGCTATGGGGACAGAGCCTACGAGCAGTACTTC. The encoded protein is CASYGDRAYEQYF.